The entry below gives a single T cell receptor beta chain sequence along with its context. Its target is not known. These data originate in a study of blood T cells in healthy people across ages. A second PCR of roughly 7 to 11 cycles used a sample-barcoded 5' primer and a J-beta primer mix. TCRdb passed the 5' RACE reads through MiXCR, listing each CDR3 protein once. The sample contains hundreds of thousands of distinct CDR3 sequences, about 28% of which appear only once. The germline V and J ends were trimmed by 5 bases and 2 bases, with 15 bases remaining between them. The germline gives CDR1 SGHTA, CDR2 FQGNSA. The CDR3 is made up of 15 amino acids. Donor samples were obtained from healthy Caucasian individuals from Russia, aged 6 to 90. Samples had at least 6 million PBMCs isolated from them. General observations from the study: Expanded clonotype shifts may have been confounded, as the donors had an unknown CMV status.

The V call is TRBV7-2, the J call TRBJ1-2, with D possibly being TRBD1 (5 bases). Sequences were obtained from blood. This sequence originates from a woman aged 80 or over in good health. The CDR3 spells CASSPYGARNYGYTF. The CDR3 DNA reads TGTGCCAGCAGCCCCTACGGGGCGAGAAACTATGGCTACACCTTC.